A single T cell receptor beta chain is shown here with its context. Antigen: not known. Trimming pared 2 bases from V and 1 base from J, leaving 9 bases between. The CDR3 length is 14 residues. Germline loops: CDR1 SQVTM, CDR2 ANQGSEA. Profiled with immunoSEQ multiplex PCR; TCRdb holds only in-frame clones, not every one. The table includes 120,000 or so clones, 85% to 90% detected once. This specimen comes from a study of radiation and T cells in renal cell carcinoma. Findings and limits, study-wide: Baseline intratumoral clonotype presence is unknown without pretreatment biopsies.

Time point noted: blood 2 weeks post-SBRT. Treatment defined: 15 Gy SBRT to primary tumor, nephrectomy 4 weeks later. The rearrangement joins TRBV29-1 to TRBJ1-3, with D perhaps matching TRBD1 (5 bases). The sample in question was blood, obtained from a patient whose treatment included radiotherapy and nephrectomy. The source is an older woman with renal cell carcinoma. CDR3 loop: CSVEMPGSGNTIYF. CDR3 coding DNA: TGCAGCGTTGAAATGCCAGGGTCTGGAAACACCATATATTTT. The entire variable domain, with the rest obtained from reference TRBV29-1 and TRBJ1-3, is as follows: SAVISQKPSRDICQRGTSLTIQCQVDSQVTMMFWYRQQPGQSLTLIATANQGSEATYESGFVIDKFPISRPNLTFSTLTVSNMSPEDSSIYLCSVEMPGSGNTIYFGEGSWLTVV.